These 25 T cell receptor beta chains came from one sample sequenced in a study of T cells in Graves' hyperthyroidism and ophthalmopathy. Amplified TCR beta CDR3 regions came from RNA transcripts. HTBI primers were used for first-round RT-PCR of the TCR CDR3. TCRdb recomputed calls from the multiplex PCR reads with MiXCR, one row per CDR3 protein. The repertoire holds approximately 600,000 distinct CDR3 sequences, with 20% to 25% as singletons. Sequenced: blood. All receptors derive from a man between 25 and 39 years old with Graves' ophthalmopathy.

On this clonotype: The junction does not match germline at one end; this may be a read error. The genes are TRBV10-3 and TRBJ1-2; the D is unclear. The CDR3 loop spans 15 amino acids. Per the germline V gene, CDR1 is ENHRY and CDR2 is SYGVKD. CDR3 loop: CAISESMAGFYGCTF. DNA for the CDR3: TGTGCCATCAGTGAGTCGATGGCAGGCTTCTATGGCTGCACCTTC.

This clonotype occurred many times. The rearrangement joins TRBV12-3 or TRBV12-4 to TRBJ2-3, with D tentatively TRBD1 (6 bases). The CDR3 is 14 residues long. Trimming removed 6 bases from V and 1 base from J, with 11 bases in between. The CDR3 region is CASRDWTGTDTQYF. The DNA for the CDR3 is TGTGCCAGCAGAGATTGGACAGGCACAGATACGCAGTATTTT.

In its sample, this clonotype was seen many times. CDR3 nucleotides: TGTGCCAGCAGTGAAGGGCGGGGGATTTACAATGAGCAGTTCTTC. Translating it yields CASSEGRGIYNEQFF. This chain connects TRBV2 to TRBJ2-1; 7 positions agree with TRBD2. The ends lost 1 base at V and 4 bases at J; junction bases unmatched: 4. Germline lookup yields CDR1 SNHLY and CDR2 FYNNEI. The CDR3 is made up of 15 amino acids.

This clonotype was counted a few times. V and J are TRBV7-9 and TRBJ2-7; possible D gene TRBD2, 5 bases. The V gene's germline CDR1 is SEHNR and CDR2 FQNEAQ (reference sequence). This CDR3 has 15 residues. Deletions cut 5 bases from V and 3 bases from J, with 17 bases between. CDR3 in amino acids: CASSTPEGASYEQYF. The CDR3 nucleotides are TGTGCCAGCAGCACCCCTGAGGGCGCGAGCTACGAGCAGTACTTC. The variable domain in full, completed from reference TRBV7-9 and TRBJ2-7, reads DTGVSQNPRHKITKRGQNVTFRCDPISEHNRLYWYRQTLGQGPEFLTYFQNEAQLEKSRLLSDRFSAERPKGSFSTLEIQRTEQGDSAMYLCASSTPEGASYEQYFGPGTRLTVT.

This clonotype was seen many times. The chain couples TRBV9 to TRBJ2-2; D uncertain. The length of the CDR3 is 13 residues. The V end lost 3 bases, the J end lost 2 bases, and 5 bases lay between the germline ends. Germline-derived CDR1 and CDR2 are SGDLS and YYNGEE. The CDR3: CASSEGNTGELFF. In DNA, the CDR3 is TGTGCCAGCAGCGAAGGAAACACCGGGGAGCTGTTTTTT.

J is TRBJ1-3 and V is TRBV7-2; D possibly corresponds to TRBD1 (6 bases). Trimming took 1 base from V and 8 from J, leaving 15 bases between them. The CDR3 sequence is 15 residues long. From germline, CDR1 is SGHTA and CDR2 FQGNSA. CDR3 protein: CASSLDRASRDTIYF. The CDR3 coding sequence is TGTGCCAGCAGCTTAGACAGGGCGAGCCGGGACACCATATATTTT.

A word on this clonotype: A junction boundary mismatches the germline segment, possibly from a read error. The V call is TRBV7-7, the J call TRBJ1-4; D gene ambiguous. The CDR3 spans 16 residues. Germline-derived CDR1 and CDR2 are SSHAT and FNYEAQ (reference sequence). The CDR3 sequence: CASSLGRGATNEKLFF. CDR3 in DNA: TGTGCTAGCAGCTTAGGACGAGGTGCAACTAATGAAAAACTGTTTTTT.

Only a few counts were recorded for this clonotype. This may stem from a read error, because a much larger clone lies one nucleotide away. The V gene is TRBV7-2, the J gene TRBJ1-2; a possible D gene is TRBD1 (6 bases). V shed 5 bases and J shed 3 bases, with 16 bases lying between them. Germline-derived CDR1 and CDR2 are SGHTA and FQGNSA. This CDR3 spans 15 amino acids. In DNA form, the CDR3 reads TGTGCCAGCAGCCGAAGACGGGGGGCGGACTATGGCTACACCTTC. Translated: CASSRRRGADYGYTF.

This clonotype was found many times. The genes are TRBV18 and TRBJ1-1; D not certain. Germline loops: CDR1 KGHSH, CDR2 LQKENI. V dropped 0 bases and J dropped 8 bases, with 16 bases sitting between them. The length of the CDR3 is 15 residues. The CDR3 region has the DNA TGTGCCAGCTCACCACCGGGTTTGAGTTTAGGCGAAGCTTTCTTT. This codes for CASSPPGLSLGEAFF.

The table lists this clonotype with many counts. V and J are TRBV6-2 or TRBV6-3 and TRBJ1-1; perhaps TRBD1 as D (6 bases). In germline, CDR1 is MNHEY, CDR2 SVGEGT. CDR3 length: 11 amino acids. Trimming took 6 bases from V and 11 from J, leaving 13 bases between them. CDR3 amino acids: CASRQGLDAFF. CDR3 coding DNA: TGTGCCAGCAGACAGGGCTTGGATGCTTTCTTT.

The chain links TRBV6-2 or TRBV6-3 to TRBJ2-3; 9 bases line up with TRBD2. V lost 2 bases and J lost 11; bases outside the gene matches: 14. CDR1 and CDR2 (germline): MNHEY, SVGEGT. The CDR3 runs 16 residues. CDR3 sequence: CASSYTVRGRENGQYF. CDR3 nucleotide sequence: TGTGCCAGCAGTTACACTGTACGCGGGAGGGAGAACGGGCAGTATTTT.

This clonotype appeared a few times. This chain uses TRBV29-1 with TRBJ2-7, with TRBD1 identical over 7 bases. CDR3 length equals 15 residues. With 5 bases clipped from V and 6 bases from J, the junction kept 16 bases outside the gene matches. Per the germline V gene, CDR1 is SQVTM and CDR2 is ANQGSEA. The CDR3 reads CSVLRGLGPTSEQYF. In DNA, the CDR3 is TGCAGCGTTCTTAGGGGGCTGGGACCCACTAGCGAGCAGTACTTC.

The rearrangement links TRBV6-1 to TRBJ1-5; tentatively, D is TRBD1 (5 bases). CDR1 is MNHNS, CDR2 SASEGT, per germline. This CDR3 has 16 residues. Deletions cut 2 bases from V and 2 bases from J, with 13 bases between. The CDR3 sequence is CASSESSRAGNQPQHF. DNA of the CDR3: TGTGCCAGCAGTGAATCGTCCAGGGCGGGCAATCAGCCCCAGCATTTT.

V and J are TRBV28 and TRBJ2-1; D gene unclear. Between the trimmed V and J ends, which lost 5 bases and 7 bases, there was a span of 15 bases. The CDR3 is 14 residues long. Looked up from germline, CDR1 is MDHEN and CDR2 is SYDVKM. The CDR3 DNA follows: TGTGCCAGCAGTCCGAGACCCGGGCCGAATGAGCAGTTCTTC. It codes for CASSPRPGPNEQFF.

This clonotype appeared many times. This chain connects TRBV3-1 to TRBJ2-7, with 13 bases matching TRBD2. The CDR3 totals 16 residues. The germline gives CDR1 LGHDT, CDR2 YNNKEL (reference sequence). Trimming cost V 4 bases and J 3 bases; bases outside gene matches: 6. CDR3 residues: CASSPGLAGVYYEQYF. CDR3 coding DNA: TGTGCCAGCAGCCCCGGACTAGCGGGAGTCTACTACGAGCAGTACTTC.

This clonotype was detected only a few times. The chain is built from TRBV5-8 and TRBJ2-3; D tentatively reads TRBD1 or TRBD2 (5 bases each). The V gene lost 3 bases and the J gene lost 1 base, with 12 bases spanning the gap. The CDR3 is 15 residues long. Germline V gene sequence: CDR1 SGHTS, CDR2 YDEGEE. DNA for the CDR3: TGTGCCAGCAGCTCGGGGCTTGGGGGCACAGATACGCAGTATTTT. It yields the protein CASSSGLGGTDTQYF.

This sequence joins TRBV5-6 and TRBJ1-2; no definite D call. CDR3 length equals 14 residues. The V gene lost 2 bases and the J gene lost 2 bases, with 10 bases spanning the gap. CDR1 SGHDT and CDR2 YYEEEE come from the germline V gene. The CDR3 is CASSFRSRNYGYTF. In nucleotides, the CDR3 is TGTGCCAGCAGCTTCAGGTCGAGGAACTATGGCTACACCTTC.

The table lists this clonotype with a few counts. This chain joins TRBV14 and TRBJ2-7, with D uncertain. Trimming shortened V by 0 bases and J by 8 bases, and 11 bases separated the two germline ends. The CDR3 runs to 13 residues. Germline CDR1 and CDR2: SGHDN and FVKESK. The CDR3 loop is CASSQDGTRQQYF. DNA for the CDR3: TGTGCCAGCAGCCAAGATGGAACTCGGCAGCAGTACTTC.

This clonotype came up a few times. V usage is TRBV6-2 or TRBV6-3 and J usage is TRBJ2-7; D uncertain. Germline values: CDR1 MNHEY, CDR2 SVGEGT. The V end lost 0 bases, the J end lost 5 bases, and 11 bases lay between the germline ends. This CDR3 has 14 residues. CDR3 in DNA: TGTGCCAGCAGTTACTCGACGAGGTCCGACGAGCAGTACTTC. Translation: CASSYSTRSDEQYF.

This clonotype has a single count. The V and J genes are TRBV6-1 and TRBJ2-3; possibly TRBD2 for D (5 bases). Germline CDR1 and CDR2: MNHNS and SASEGT. This CDR3 has 18 residues. V lost 5 bases and J 0 bases, leaving 21 bases between the germline ends. The CDR3 DNA reads TGTGCCAGCAGTCCAGGACTTGTGATGGGGATCAGCACAGATACGCAGTATTTT. Its protein is CASSPGLVMGISTDTQYF.

The V gene is TRBV12-3 or TRBV12-4, the J gene TRBJ2-1; 10 bases are shared with TRBD1. The ends lost 7 bases at V and 4 bases at J; junction bases unmatched: 4. This CDR3 has 14 amino acids. The CDR3 nucleotides are TGTGCCAGCATTAAGGACAGGGGGTACAATGAGCAGTTCTTC. Protein sequence: CASIKDRGYNEQFF.

This clonotype came up a few times. The chain couples TRBV30 to TRBJ2-1; the D is unclear. The CDR3 spans 15 residues. The germline CDR1 and CDR2 sequences are GTSNPN and SVGIG (reference sequence). V dropped 0 bases and J dropped 1 base, with 10 bases sitting between them. CDR3 amino acids: CAWSVAGSSYNEQFF. The CDR3 DNA follows: TGTGCCTGGAGTGTTGCAGGTAGTTCCTACAATGAGCAGTTCTTC.

This clonotype was seen a handful of times. A single base separates this from a much larger clone, so it may be a read error. This chain links TRBV12-3 or TRBV12-4 with TRBJ2-6, with 10 nucleotides matching TRBD2. The CDR3 has 19 amino acids. Losses at the gene ends were 6 bases for V and 3 bases for J; bases not matched to a gene: 14. The CDR3 region is CASRYGTSERFSGANVLTF. The DNA of the CDR3 is TGTGCCAGCAGATACGGGACTAGCGAGAGATTTAGTGGGGCCAACGTCCTGACTTTC.

This clonotype was counted a few times. This chain links TRBV27 with TRBJ1-5; the D gene is possibly TRBD1 (6 bases). The CDR3 spans 14 residues. Trimming cost V 5 bases and J 6 bases, with 14 bases left between them. Germline-derived CDR1 and CDR2 are MNHEY and SMNVEV (reference sequence). The CDR3 sequence: CASSLGTSSQPQHF. DNA for the CDR3: TGTGCCAGCAGTCTAGGGACATCCTCTCAGCCCCAGCATTTT.

The chain has TRBV6-6 and TRBJ2-1; the D gene is possibly TRBD2 (5 bases). The CDR3 extends over 15 amino acids. Germline V CDR1 and CDR2: MNHNY, SVGAGI (reference sequence). Trimming cost V 0 bases and J 8 bases, with 14 bases left between them. CDR3 sequence reads: CASSYSLGPLDEQFF. CDR3 nucleotide sequence: TGTGCCAGCAGTTACTCACTAGGTCCCTTGGATGAGCAGTTCTTC.